The 2 T cell receptor beta chains listed next were all sequenced from one sample in a study of shared clonotypes between healthy human individuals. Assay used: immunoSEQ multiplex PCR; TCRdb lists only in-frame clones, some missing. The data hold roughly 490,000 clones, with 60% to 85% observed a single time. Sequenced input: PBMCs. Every receptor here comes from a woman in her 40s in good health. Some clones in this sample may be carry-over from other donors' samples.

On this clone itself: It may be a read error: a sequence one base away is much more abundant. Other nucleotide sequences in the sample specify the same CDR3. The rearrangement joins TRBV7-9 to TRBJ2-1; 10 bases are shared with TRBD2. The CDR3 runs to 15 residues. Germline-derived CDR1 and CDR2 are SEHNR and FQNEAQ (reference sequence). V lost 5 bases to trimming and J lost 8 bases; unmatched junction nucleotides: 9. CDR3 coding DNA: TGTGCCAGCAGCCAAAGGACTAGCGGAAGCGATGAGCAGTTCTTC. Encoded protein: CASSQRTSGSDEQFF.

The chain has TRBV2 and TRBJ2-5; 8 nucleotides agree with TRBD2. CDR3 length: 15 amino acids. Looked up from germline, CDR1 is SNHLY and CDR2 is FYNNEI. J was trimmed by 3 bases and V by 8 bases; bases with no gene match: 11. CDR3 region: CASPAPGLGEETQYF. CDR3 coding DNA: TGTGCCAGCCCCGCCCCGGGACTAGGCGAAGAGACCCAGTACTTC. The full variable domain, completed using reference TRBV2 and TRBJ2-5, is EPEVTQTPSHQVTQMGQEVILRCVPISNHLYFYWYRQILGQKVEFLVSFYNNEISEKSEIFDDQFSVERPDGSNFTLKIRSTKLEDSAMYFCASPAPGLGEETQYFGPGTRLLVL.